This T cell receptor (beta chain) comes out of a study of blood T cell repertoires in COVID-19. Study background: Sample material is recorded as cDNA or gDNA derived from T cells, B-cell-depleted T cells, or PBMCs.

Enrolled during active infection, Seattle patients were then followed longitudinally. The CDR3 has 14 residues. Germline V CDR1 and CDR2: MDHEN, SYDVKM. V lost 6 bases, J lost 4 bases, and 15 bases lay in between. Source study methods: For nucleated cells, counts were estimated from reference gene primer amplification. The repertoire was sequenced with immunoSEQ multiplex PCR; TCRdb's copy has only in-frame clones and lacks some. V, J and clone size derive from that table, while D and trimming were established from the DNA sequence. The sample records around 100,000 clones, more than 80% being singletons.

This sequence was found in an older woman with COVID-19, enrolled during active disease. Material for sequencing was peripheral blood. The rearrangement joins TRBV28 to TRBJ1-2; D perhaps matches TRBD1 (6 bases). The DNA for the CDR3 is TGTGCCAGCAGAACGGGTGGGGGCGGCTATGGCTACACCTTC. It specifies CASRTGGGGYGYTF.